Listed here are 24 T cell receptor beta chains from one sample, sequenced in a study of identical twins. TCRdb redid the calling of the 5' RACE reads with MiXCR, one entry per CDR3 protein. The data contain about 530,000 distinct CDR3 sequences, 13% to 15% of them seen just once; the ten biggest clones take up about 0.47%. The same sample was also studied in work on yellow fever vaccine responses in identical twins.

Sequencing used CD4+ T cells sorted from blood. The receptors shown here come from a woman between 18 and 29 years old in good health.

Details on this clonotype: One end of the junction varies from germline; a read error may be responsible. The chain couples TRBV20-1 to TRBJ2-2, with TRBD2 matching over 7 bases. The CDR3 has 17 residues. Germline V gene sequence: CDR1 DFQATT, CDR2 SNEGSKA (reference sequence). CDR3 sequence reads: CSAREARASGNTGELFF. The CDR3 DNA sequence: TGCAGCGCTAGAGAGGCTCGGGCTAGCGGGAACACCGGGGAGCTGTTTTTT.

The V call is TRBV12-3 or TRBV12-4, the J call TRBJ2-1; TRBD2 aligns across 7 bases. CDR3 size: 12 residues. V trimming: 5 bases; J trimming: 11 bases; junction bases outside the gene matches: 6. The CDR3 here is CASSTGLGQQFF. The CDR3 coding sequence is TGTGCCAGCAGTACCGGACTAGGCCAGCAGTTCTTC.

CDR3 residues: CASSDEAGTGYTF. The CDR3 DNA reads TGTGCCAGCAGTGACGAGGCAGGGACGGGCTACACCTTC. The chain has TRBV6-4 and TRBJ1-2, with a possible D match to TRBD1 (5 bases). The CDR3 sequence is 13 residues long. Germline CDR1 and CDR2: MRHNA and SNTAGT. The V end was cut by 2 bases, the J end by 8 bases, with 12 bases between.

This clonotype has a handful of counts. The genes are TRBV6-5 and TRBJ2-2, with 9 nucleotides matching TRBD1. Germline CDR1 reads MNHEY; CDR2 reads SVGAGI. J gave up 4 bases and V 7 bases, and 13 bases lay outside the gene matches. The CDR3 runs 17 residues. The CDR3 DNA is TGTGCCAGCATTTTTAGGGTTTGGGACAGGGCCACCGGGGAGCTGTTTTTT. Protein: CASIFRVWDRATGELFF.

The V and J genes are TRBV2 and TRBJ1-1; D possibly corresponds to TRBD1 (5 bases). Germline V lookup: CDR1 SNHLY, CDR2 FYNNEI. V was shortened by 8 bases and J by 7 bases, with 20 bases between the two germline ends. This CDR3 is built from 14 residues. The CDR3 bases are TGTGCCAGCGCCGGGACTCAACTAAGGGGTGAAGCTTTCTTT. Its translation: CASAGTQLRGEAFF. Looking up the rest from reference TRBV2 and TRBJ1-1 gives the full variable domain: EPEVTQTPSHQVTQMGQEVILRCVPISNHLYFYWYRQILGQKVEFLVSFYNNEISEKSEIFDDQFSVERPDGSNFTLKIRSTKLEDSAMYFCASAGTQLRGEAFFGQGTRLTVV.

This clonotype was counted a few times. In DNA form, the CDR3 reads TGCAGTGCCCAAACTGGACCCTCCTACAATGAGCAGTTCTTC. Protein sequence: CSAQTGPSYNEQFF. The chain joins TRBV20-1 to TRBJ2-1, with unresolved D. The CDR3 covers 14 residues. Germline V gene data show CDR1 as DFQATT and CDR2 as SNEGSKA (reference sequence). Trimming pared 6 bases from V and 0 bases from J, leaving 12 bases between.

This clonotype came up a few times. The rearrangement joins TRBV11-2 to TRBJ1-6, with D maybe TRBD1 (5 bases). The germline gives CDR1 SGHAT, CDR2 FQNNGV. With 5 bases removed from V and 9 bases from J, the gap between germline ends came to 17 bases. The CDR3 is made up of 15 amino acids. This CDR3 is CASSLGRGVTSPLHF. For the CDR3, the DNA is TGTGCCAGCAGCCTGGGACGGGGGGTGACTTCACCCCTCCACTTT.

Only a few counts were recorded for this clonotype. This sequence joins TRBV24-1 and TRBJ2-3, with D perhaps TRBD1 or TRBD2 (6 bases each). This CDR3 comprises 15 residues. V gave up 2 bases and J gave up 14 bases, with 22 bases separating them. CDR1 and CDR2 (germline): KGHDR, SFDVKD. CDR3 sequence reads: CATSDWPSGGRRMYF. CDR3 bases: TGTGCCACCAGTGATTGGCCATCTGGGGGGCGTCGCATGTATTTT.

This clonotype has just a few counts. This rearrangement joins TRBV29-1 to TRBJ2-1; 8 bases align to TRBD1. The germline V gene encodes CDR1 SQVTM and CDR2 ANQGSEA. CDR3 length: 12 amino acids. The junction had 4 bases not matched to a gene; V was cut back by 5 bases and J by 7 bases. CDR3 DNA sequence: TGCAGCGTTAGGACAGGGTTTAATGAGCAGTTCTTC. This gives the protein CSVRTGFNEQFF.

The chain joins TRBV20-1 to TRBJ2-2; 11 nucleotides align to TRBD1. Germline V gene data show CDR1 as DFQATT and CDR2 as SNEGSKA (reference sequence). V was pared by 6 bases and J by 6 bases, with 9 bases of the junction left unmatched. The CDR3 runs 15 residues. This CDR3 reads CSANGQGASPGELFF. The CDR3 region has the DNA TGCAGTGCCAATGGACAGGGGGCTAGCCCCGGGGAGCTGTTTTTT.

J is TRBJ2-1 and V is TRBV28, with D possibly matching TRBD2 (6 bases). Germline CDR1 reads MDHEN; CDR2 reads SYDVKM. The CDR3 covers 15 residues. V lost 3 bases to trimming and J lost 10 bases, with 19 bases between them. In DNA, the CDR3 is TGTGCCAGCAGTTTCACAAGCGCGGGGCGACGGGAGCAGTTCTTC. This translates into CASSFTSAGRREQFF.

The rearrangement links TRBV13 to TRBJ2-3, with D possibly being TRBD1 or TRBD2 (5 bases each). Deletions cut 6 bases from V and 4 bases from J, with 17 bases between. Germline CDR1 PRHDT, CDR2 FYEKMQ (reference sequence). There are 15 residues in the CDR3. CDR3: CASSRDRDVPDTQYF. CDR3 sequence (DNA): TGTGCCAGCAGTCGGGATCGGGACGTCCCAGATACGCAGTATTTT.

The chain combines TRBV9 with TRBJ2-7; TRBD2 matches at 7 bases. Germline CDR1 and CDR2: SGDLS and YYNGEE. Trimming took 4 bases from V and 2 from J; bases not matched to a gene: 6. The CDR3 has 14 amino acids. The CDR3 region is CASSLAEFTYEQYF. In DNA, the CDR3 is TGTGCCAGCAGCCTAGCGGAATTTACCTACGAGCAGTACTTC.

The chain couples TRBV7-9 to TRBJ2-2; 10 bases are shared with TRBD2. The CDR3 loop spans 16 amino acids. The V gene's germline CDR1 is SEHNR and CDR2 FQNEAQ (reference sequence). V dropped 4 bases and J dropped 7; count of bases not matched to a gene: 9. CDR3 amino acids: CASSSSLAGRGGELFF. The CDR3 coding sequence is TGTGCCAGCAGCTCGTCACTAGCGGGACGGGGCGGGGAGCTGTTTTTT.

The V and J genes are TRBV18 and TRBJ2-1; 9 nucleotides match TRBD1. The germline V gene has CDR1 KGHSH and CDR2 LQKENI. With V trimmed by 6 bases and J by 4 bases, 10 bases remained unmatched. The CDR3 runs 16 residues. CDR3 DNA sequence: TGTGCCAGCTCGGGTTCCGGGACAGGGTGGTACAATGAGCAGTTCTTC. Translated, it gives CASSGSGTGWYNEQFF.

This clonotype appeared many times. This chain connects TRBV7-9 to TRBJ2-1; 7 bases align to TRBD1. J was trimmed by 5 bases and V by 5 bases; bases with no gene match: 3. This CDR3 comprises 13 residues. Germline V gene data show CDR1 as SEHNR and CDR2 as FQNEAQ (reference sequence). CDR3 sequence: CASSPGTDNEQFF. The CDR3 DNA is TGTGCCAGCAGCCCCGGGACAGACAATGAGCAGTTCTTC.

This rearrangement joins TRBV5-1 to TRBJ2-1; D perhaps matches TRBD2 (7 bases). This CDR3 is built from 14 residues. V lost 5 bases to trimming and J lost 6 bases, with 15 bases between them. CDR1 and CDR2 (germline): SGHRS, YFSETQ. The CDR3 nucleotides are TGCGCCAGCAGTCCCCGCGCGGGGGCCAATGAGCAGTTCTTC. This translates into CASSPRAGANEQFF.

Many counts were recorded for this clonotype. DNA of the CDR3: TGCGCCAGCAGGTCCCCAGGGAACACCGGGGAGCTGTTTTTT. It specifies CASRSPGNTGELFF. The genes are TRBV5-1 and TRBJ2-2; D call uncertain. From germline, CDR1 is SGHRS and CDR2 YFSETQ. V was trimmed by 5 bases and J by 1 base, leaving 9 bases between them. The CDR3 loop spans 14 amino acids.

The chain is built from TRBV5-5 and TRBJ2-1, with D perhaps TRBD1 or TRBD2 (6 bases each). Germline loops: CDR1 SGHKS, CDR2 YYEKEE (reference sequence). The CDR3 contains 18 residues. Trimming stripped 0 bases from V and 4 bases from J, with 20 bases between. The CDR3 region is CASSLDNMAGGPYNEQFF. CDR3 in DNA: TGTGCCAGCAGCTTGGATAATATGGCCGGGGGCCCATACAATGAGCAGTTCTTC.

This clonotype showed up just a few times. This chain connects TRBV7-9 to TRBJ1-4, with D unresolved. CDR3 length: 12 residues. Germline CDR1 SEHNR, CDR2 FQNEAQ (reference sequence). The V end lost 1 base, the J end lost 11 bases, and 8 bases lay between the germline ends. The CDR3 is CASSLVFDKLFF. The CDR3 region has the DNA TGTGCCAGCAGCTTAGTTTTTGACAAACTGTTTTTT.

The V and J genes are TRBV2 and TRBJ1-1, with D maybe TRBD1 (6 bases). V shed 8 bases and J shed 2 bases, with 12 bases lying between them. Germline CDR1 reads SNHLY; CDR2 reads FYNNEI. The CDR3 length is 13 residues. CDR3 in DNA: TGTGCCAGCCGAGACAGGTATAACACTGAAGCTTTCTTT. Amino acid sequence: CASRDRYNTEAFF.

This clonotype has more than one count but fewer than ten. The chain recombines TRBV12-3 or TRBV12-4 with TRBJ2-1; 8 bases align to TRBD2. CDR3 length: 13 residues. With V trimmed by 10 bases and J by 7 bases, 9 bases remained unmatched. As DNA, the CDR3 is TGTGCCACGGGCAGGCGGGAGGAGAATGAGCAGTTCTTC. Translated: CATGRREENEQFF.

This clonotype was observed a handful of times. The chain is built from TRBV4-1 and TRBJ2-1; 8 bases map to TRBD1. The CDR3 covers 16 residues. Looked up from germline, CDR1 is MGHRA and CDR2 is YSYEKL. The V segment lost 0 bases and the J segment 4 bases; nucleotides outside the gene matches: 5. This CDR3 is CASSQERDRPYNEQFF. The CDR3 DNA follows: TGCGCCAGCAGCCAAGAAAGGGACAGGCCGTACAATGAGCAGTTCTTC.

This clonotype was detected a few times. This chain connects TRBV10-3 to TRBJ2-2, with D possibly being TRBD1 (6 bases). Germline lookup yields CDR1 ENHRY and CDR2 SYGVKD. The V and J ends lost 6 bases and 6 bases respectively, with 8 bases between them. The CDR3 consists of 12 residues. The CDR3 DNA reads as TGTGCCATCAGCACAGGGCCCGGGGAGCTGTTTTTT. It yields the protein CAISTGPGELFF.